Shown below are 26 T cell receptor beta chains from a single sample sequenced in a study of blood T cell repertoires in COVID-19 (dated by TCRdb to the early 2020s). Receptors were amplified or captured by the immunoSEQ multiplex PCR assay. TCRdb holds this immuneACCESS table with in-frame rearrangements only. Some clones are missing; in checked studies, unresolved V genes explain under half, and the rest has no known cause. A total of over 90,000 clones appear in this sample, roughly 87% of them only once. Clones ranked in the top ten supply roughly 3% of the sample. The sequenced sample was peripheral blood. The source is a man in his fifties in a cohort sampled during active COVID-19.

CDR3 DNA: TGTGCCAGTACCGTTACCCTTTTGGGGCAGGGACTCGGGAACACTGAAGCTTTCTTT. Its protein is CASTVTLLGQGLGNTEAFF. The chain combines TRBV19 with TRBJ1-1; a weak D match, TRBD1 (5 bases). Trimming removed 7 bases at V and 1 base at J, with 28 bases between. The V gene's germline CDR1 is LNHDA and CDR2 SQIVND (reference sequence). The length of the CDR3 is 19 residues.

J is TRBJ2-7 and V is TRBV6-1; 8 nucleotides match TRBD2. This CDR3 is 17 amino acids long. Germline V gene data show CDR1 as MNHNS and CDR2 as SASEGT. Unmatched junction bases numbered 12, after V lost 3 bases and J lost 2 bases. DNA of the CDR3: TGTGCCAGCAGTGATGCGGGGGGCCCGCGTCGACCCTACGAGCAGTACTTC. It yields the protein CASSDAGGPRRPYEQYF.

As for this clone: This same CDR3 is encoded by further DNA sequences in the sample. CDR3 residues: CASSYSTGGVGYTF. Here the CDR3 DNA reads TGTGCCAGCAGTTACTCGACAGGGGGCGTTGGCTACACCTTC. This rearrangement joins TRBV6-2 or TRBV6-3 to TRBJ1-2, with 10 bases identical to TRBD1. V gave up 0 bases and J gave up 7 bases; unmatched junction bases: 2. This CDR3 is 14 amino acids long. CDR1 MNHEY and CDR2 SVGEGT come from the germline V gene.

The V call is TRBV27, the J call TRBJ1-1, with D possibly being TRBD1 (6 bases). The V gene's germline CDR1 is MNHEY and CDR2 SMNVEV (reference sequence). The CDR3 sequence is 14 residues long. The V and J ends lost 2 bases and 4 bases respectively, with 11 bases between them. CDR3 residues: CASSLEGGGTEAFF. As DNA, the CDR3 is TGTGCCAGCAGTTTAGAGGGAGGGGGCACTGAAGCTTTCTTT.

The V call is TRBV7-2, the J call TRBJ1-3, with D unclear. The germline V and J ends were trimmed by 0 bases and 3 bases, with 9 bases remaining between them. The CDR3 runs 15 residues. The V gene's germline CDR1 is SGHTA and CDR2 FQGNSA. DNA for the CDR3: TGTGCCAGCAGCTTAGCGTCCGGGGTTGGAAACACCATATATTTT. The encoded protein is CASSLASGVGNTIYF.

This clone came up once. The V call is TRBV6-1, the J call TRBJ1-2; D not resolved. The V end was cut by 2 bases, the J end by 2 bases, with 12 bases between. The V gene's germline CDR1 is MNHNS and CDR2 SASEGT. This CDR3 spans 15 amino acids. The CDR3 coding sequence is TGTGCCAGCAGTGAACAAGGGAGGCCAAACTATGGCTACACCTTC. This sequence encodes CASSEQGRPNYGYTF.

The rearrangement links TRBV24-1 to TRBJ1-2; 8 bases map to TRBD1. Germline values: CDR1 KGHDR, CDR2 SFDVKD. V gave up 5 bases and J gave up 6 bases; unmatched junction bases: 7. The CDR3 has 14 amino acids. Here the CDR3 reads CATSGDRGTNGYTF. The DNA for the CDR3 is TGTGCCACCAGTGGCGACAGGGGAACGAATGGCTACACCTTC.

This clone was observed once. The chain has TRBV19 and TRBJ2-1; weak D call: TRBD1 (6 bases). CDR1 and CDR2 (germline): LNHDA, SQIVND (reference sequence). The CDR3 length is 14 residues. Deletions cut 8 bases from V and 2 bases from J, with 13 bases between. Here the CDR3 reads CASSRGPAYNEQFF. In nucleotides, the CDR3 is TGTGCCAGTTCCAGGGGCCCGGCCTACAATGAGCAGTTCTTC.

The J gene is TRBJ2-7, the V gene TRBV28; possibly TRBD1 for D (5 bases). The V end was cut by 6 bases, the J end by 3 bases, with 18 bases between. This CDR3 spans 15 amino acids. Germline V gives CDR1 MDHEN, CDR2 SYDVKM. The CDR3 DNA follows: TGTGCCAGCAGCTTAGGACATCATCAACGCTACGAGCAGTACGTC. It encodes CASSLGHHQRYEQYV.

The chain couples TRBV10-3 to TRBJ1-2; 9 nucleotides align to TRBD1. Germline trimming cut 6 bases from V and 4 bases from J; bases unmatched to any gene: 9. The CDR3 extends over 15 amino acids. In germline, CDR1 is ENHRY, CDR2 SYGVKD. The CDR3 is CAISETGGPGYGYTF. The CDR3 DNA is TGTGCCATCAGCGAGACAGGGGGGCCTGGCTATGGCTACACCTTC.

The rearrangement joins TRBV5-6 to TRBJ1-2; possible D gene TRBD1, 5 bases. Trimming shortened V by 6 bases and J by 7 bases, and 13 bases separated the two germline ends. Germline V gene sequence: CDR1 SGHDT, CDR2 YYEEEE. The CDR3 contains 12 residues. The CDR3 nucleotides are TGTGCCAGCACTGGGGGGAGTCGTGGCTACACCTTC. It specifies CASTGGSRGYTF.

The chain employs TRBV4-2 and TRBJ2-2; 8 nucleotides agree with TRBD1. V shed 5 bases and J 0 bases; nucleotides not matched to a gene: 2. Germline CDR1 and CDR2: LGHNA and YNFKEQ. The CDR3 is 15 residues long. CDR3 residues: CASSSGQANTGELFF. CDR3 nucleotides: TGTGCCAGCAGCTCGGGACAGGCGAACACCGGGGAGCTGTTTTTT.

The CDR3: CASSQDRGPGNTIYF. CDR3 bases: TGTGCCAGCAGCCAAGATCGGGGTCCTGGAAACACCATATATTTT. This chain links TRBV4-2 with TRBJ1-3; no firm D call. Trimming removed 0 bases from V and 2 bases from J, with 8 bases in between. CDR1 is LGHNA and CDR2 is YNFKEQ in the germline V gene. This CDR3 contains 15 residues.

The CDR3 DNA sequence: TGTGCCAGCAGCTACATGAGCCGGGACAGGGTAAACGTCCTGACTTTC. Translation gives CASSYMSRDRVNVLTF. This rearrangement joins TRBV7-6 to TRBJ2-6; 9 positions agree with TRBD1. This CDR3 has 16 amino acids. The junction had 11 bases not matched to a gene; V was cut back by 4 bases and J by 10 bases. CDR1 and CDR2 (germline): SGHVS, FNYEAQ.

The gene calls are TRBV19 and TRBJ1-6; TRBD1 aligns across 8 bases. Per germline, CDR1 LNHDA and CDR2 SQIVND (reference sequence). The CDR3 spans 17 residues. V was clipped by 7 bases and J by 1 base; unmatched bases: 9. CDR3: CASTPGQGISYNSPLHF. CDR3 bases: TGTGCCAGTACCCCCGGACAGGGAATTTCCTATAATTCACCCCTCCACTTT.

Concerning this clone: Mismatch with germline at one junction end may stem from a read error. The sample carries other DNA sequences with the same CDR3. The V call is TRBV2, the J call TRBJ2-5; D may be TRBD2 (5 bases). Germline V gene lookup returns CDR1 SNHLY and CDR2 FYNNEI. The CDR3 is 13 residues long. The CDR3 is CASSDDYQETQYF. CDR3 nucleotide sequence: TGTGCCAGCAGTGACGACTACCAGGAGACCCAGTACTTC.

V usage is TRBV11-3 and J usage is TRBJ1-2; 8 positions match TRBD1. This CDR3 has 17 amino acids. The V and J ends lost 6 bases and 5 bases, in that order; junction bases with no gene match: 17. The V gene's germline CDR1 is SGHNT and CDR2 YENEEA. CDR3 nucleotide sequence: TGTGCCAGCAGTCACGACCCTATGGACAGGGAAGTTTATGGCTACACCTTC. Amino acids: CASSHDPMDREVYGYTF.

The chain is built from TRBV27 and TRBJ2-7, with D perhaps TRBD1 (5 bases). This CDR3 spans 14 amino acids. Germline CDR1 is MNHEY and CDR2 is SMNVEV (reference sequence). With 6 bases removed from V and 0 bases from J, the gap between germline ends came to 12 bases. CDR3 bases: TGTGCCAGCAGCAGACAGAGCCGCTCCTACGAGCAGTACTTC. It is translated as CASSRQSRSYEQYF.

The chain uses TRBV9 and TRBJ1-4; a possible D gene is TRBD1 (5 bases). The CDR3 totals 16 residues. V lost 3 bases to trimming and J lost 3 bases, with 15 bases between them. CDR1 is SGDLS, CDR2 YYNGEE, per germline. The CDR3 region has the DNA TGTGCCAGCAGCGCGCTCGGGGGGACGGCTAATGAAAAACTGTTTTTT. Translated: CASSALGGTANEKLFF.

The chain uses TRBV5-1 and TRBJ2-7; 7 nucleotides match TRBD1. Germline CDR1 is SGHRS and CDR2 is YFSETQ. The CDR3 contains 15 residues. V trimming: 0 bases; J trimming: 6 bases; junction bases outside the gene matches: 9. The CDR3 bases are TGCGCCAGCAGCTTGGATTGGCCAGGGGGTGGCGAGCAGTACGTC. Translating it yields CASSLDWPGGGEQYV.

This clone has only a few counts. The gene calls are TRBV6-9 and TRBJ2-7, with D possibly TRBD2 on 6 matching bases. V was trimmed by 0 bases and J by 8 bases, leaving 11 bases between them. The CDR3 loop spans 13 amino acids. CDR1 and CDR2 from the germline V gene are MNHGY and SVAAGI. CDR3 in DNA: TGTGCCAGCAGTTATTCGGACTACCCCCAGCAGTACGTC. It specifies CASSYSDYPQQYV.

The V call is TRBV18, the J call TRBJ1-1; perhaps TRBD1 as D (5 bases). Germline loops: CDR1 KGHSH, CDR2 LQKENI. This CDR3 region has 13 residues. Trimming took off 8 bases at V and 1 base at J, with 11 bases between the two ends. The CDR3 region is CASVNQGNTEAFF. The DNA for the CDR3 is TGTGCCAGCGTGAACCAGGGGAACACTGAAGCTTTCTTT. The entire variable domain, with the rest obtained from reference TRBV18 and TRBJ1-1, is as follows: NAGVMQNPRHLVRRRGQEARLRCSPMKGHSHVYWYRQLPEEGLKFMVYLQKENIIDESGMPKERFSAEFPKEGPSILRIQQVVRGDSAAYFCASVNQGNTEAFFGQGTRLTVV.

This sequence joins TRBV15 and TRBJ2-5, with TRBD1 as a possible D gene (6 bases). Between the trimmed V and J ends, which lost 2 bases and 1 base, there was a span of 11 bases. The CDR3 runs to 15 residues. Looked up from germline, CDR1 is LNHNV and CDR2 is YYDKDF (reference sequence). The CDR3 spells CATSRPGQSQETQYF. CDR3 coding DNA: TGTGCCACCAGCAGACCGGGACAAAGCCAAGAGACCCAGTACTTC. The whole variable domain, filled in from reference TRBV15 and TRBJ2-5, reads DAMVIQNPRYQVTQFGKPVTLSCSQTLNHNVMYWYQQKSSQAPKLLFHYYDKDFNNEADTPDNFQSRRPNTSFCFLDIRSPGLGDTAMYLCATSRPGQSQETQYFGPGTRLLVL.

The CDR3 loop reads CAAAGTGYSQPQHF. The CDR3 coding sequence is TGTGCCGCAGCCGGGACAGGGTATAGCCAGCCCCAGCATTTT. V is TRBV6-6 and J is TRBJ1-5, with 9 bases lining up with TRBD1. V gave up 11 bases and J gave up 7 bases; unmatched junction bases: 12. In germline, CDR1 is MNHNY, CDR2 SVGAGI (reference sequence). This CDR3 spans 14 amino acids.

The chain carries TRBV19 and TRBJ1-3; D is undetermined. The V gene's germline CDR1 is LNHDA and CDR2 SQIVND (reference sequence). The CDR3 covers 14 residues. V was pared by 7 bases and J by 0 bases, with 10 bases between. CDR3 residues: CASNEPSSGNTIYF. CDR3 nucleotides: TGTGCCAGTAATGAACCGAGCTCTGGAAACACCATATATTTT.

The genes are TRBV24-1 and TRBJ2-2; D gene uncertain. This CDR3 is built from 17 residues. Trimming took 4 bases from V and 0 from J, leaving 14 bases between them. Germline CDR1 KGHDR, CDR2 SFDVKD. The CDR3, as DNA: TGTGCCACCAGTGACACGACTGAGCTGACGAACACCGGGGAGCTGTTTTTT. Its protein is CATSDTTELTNTGELFF.